This T cell receptor beta chain is drawn from a study of shared clonotypes between healthy human individuals. Study-level findings and limits: Researchers found naive subsets generally carried larger estimated richness than memory subsets.

There are 14 residues in the CDR3. CDR1 SNHLY and CDR2 FYNNEI come from the germline V gene. The V and J ends lost 6 bases and 0 bases respectively, with 12 bases between them. The repertoire was sequenced with immunoSEQ multiplex PCR; TCRdb's copy has only in-frame clones and lacks some. The table shows hundreds of thousands of clones, with roughly 96% occurring only once. About this clone itself: Its antigen is not known.

CD8 cells classed as naive were CD45RO-negative and positively selected for CCR7, excluding terminally differentiated effector memory CD45RA+ cells. Healthy HIV-negative adults with no recent acute infections or vaccinations were recruited as donors. Sequencing was performed on naive CD8+ T cells sorted from blood. The source of this sequence is a woman aged 25 to 39 in good health. J is TRBJ2-7 and V is TRBV2; D possibly corresponds to TRBD2 (5 bases). This CDR3 is CASSATGISYEQYF. The CDR3 DNA sequence: TGTGCCAGCAGCGCAACCGGGATCTCCTACGAGCAGTACTTC.